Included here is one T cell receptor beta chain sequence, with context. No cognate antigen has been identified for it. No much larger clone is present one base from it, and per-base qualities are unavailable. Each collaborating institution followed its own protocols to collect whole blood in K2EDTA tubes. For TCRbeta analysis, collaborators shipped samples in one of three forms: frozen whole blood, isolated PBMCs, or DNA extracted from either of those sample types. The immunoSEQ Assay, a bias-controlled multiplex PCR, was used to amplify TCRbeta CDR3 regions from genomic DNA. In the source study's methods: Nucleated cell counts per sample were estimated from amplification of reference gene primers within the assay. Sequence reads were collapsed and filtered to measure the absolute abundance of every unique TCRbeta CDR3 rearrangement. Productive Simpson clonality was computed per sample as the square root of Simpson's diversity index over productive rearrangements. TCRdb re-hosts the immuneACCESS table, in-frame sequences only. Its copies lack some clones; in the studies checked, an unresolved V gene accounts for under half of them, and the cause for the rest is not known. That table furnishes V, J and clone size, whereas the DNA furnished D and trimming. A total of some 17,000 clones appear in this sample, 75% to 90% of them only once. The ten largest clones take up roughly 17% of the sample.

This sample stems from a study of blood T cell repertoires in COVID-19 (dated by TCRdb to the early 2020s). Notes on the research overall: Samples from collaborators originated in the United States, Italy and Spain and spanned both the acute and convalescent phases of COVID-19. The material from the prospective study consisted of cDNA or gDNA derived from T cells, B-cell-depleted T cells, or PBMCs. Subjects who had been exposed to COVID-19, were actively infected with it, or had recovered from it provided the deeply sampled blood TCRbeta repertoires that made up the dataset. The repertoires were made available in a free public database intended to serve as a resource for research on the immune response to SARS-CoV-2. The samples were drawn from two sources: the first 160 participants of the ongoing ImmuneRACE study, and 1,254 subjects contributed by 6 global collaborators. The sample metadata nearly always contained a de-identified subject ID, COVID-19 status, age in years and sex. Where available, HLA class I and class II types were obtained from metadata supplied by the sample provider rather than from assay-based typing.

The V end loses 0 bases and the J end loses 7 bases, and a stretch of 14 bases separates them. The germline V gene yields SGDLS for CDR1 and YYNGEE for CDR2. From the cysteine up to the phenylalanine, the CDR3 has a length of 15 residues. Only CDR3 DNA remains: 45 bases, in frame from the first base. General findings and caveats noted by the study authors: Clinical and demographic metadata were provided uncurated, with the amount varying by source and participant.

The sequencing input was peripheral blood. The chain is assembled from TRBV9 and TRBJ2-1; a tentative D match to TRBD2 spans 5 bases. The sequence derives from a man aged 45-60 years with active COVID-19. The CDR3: CASSVAELGRNEQFF. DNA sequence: TGTGCCAGCAGCGTAGCTGAATTGGGGAGAAATGAGCAGTTCTTC.